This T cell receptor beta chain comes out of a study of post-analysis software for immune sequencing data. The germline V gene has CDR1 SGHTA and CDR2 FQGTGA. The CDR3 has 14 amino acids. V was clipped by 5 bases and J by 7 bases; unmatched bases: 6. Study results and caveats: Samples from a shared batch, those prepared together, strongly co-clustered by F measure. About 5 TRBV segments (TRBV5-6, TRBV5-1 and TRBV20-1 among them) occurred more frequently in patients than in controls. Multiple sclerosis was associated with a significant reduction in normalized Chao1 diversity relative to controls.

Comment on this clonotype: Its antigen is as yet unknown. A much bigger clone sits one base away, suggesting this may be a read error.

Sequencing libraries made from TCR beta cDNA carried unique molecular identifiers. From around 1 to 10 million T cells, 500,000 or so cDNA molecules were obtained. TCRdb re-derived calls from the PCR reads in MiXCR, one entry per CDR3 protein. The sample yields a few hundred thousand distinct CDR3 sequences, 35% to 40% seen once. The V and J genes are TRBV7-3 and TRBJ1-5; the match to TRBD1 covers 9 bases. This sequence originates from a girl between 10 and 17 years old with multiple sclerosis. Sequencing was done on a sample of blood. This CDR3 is CASSMTGGQQPQHF. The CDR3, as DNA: TGTGCCAGCAGCATGACAGGGGGGCAACAGCCCCAGCATTTT.